The text below deals with one T cell receptor (beta chain). The data were taken from a study of cytomegalovirus exposure and HLA in healthy donors. The PCR ran on 60 Vbeta and 13 Jbeta primers. Assay: immunoSEQ multiplex PCR; the TCRdb copy retains only in-frame clones and omits some. The table lists about 82,000 clones, about 66% of them singletons, with 20% to 25% in the top ten. This receptor was taken from a woman aged 50 to 60 in good health and CMV-seropositive. Sequenced sample: PBMCs.

In nucleotides, the CDR3 is TGTGCCAGCAGTGCTCACAGGGGGCAATCGAGCTCTGGAAACACCATATATTTT. Translating gives CASSAHRGQSSSGNTIYF. The gene calls are TRBV6-1 and TRBJ1-3; 9 positions agree with TRBD1. Trimming cost V 4 bases and J 0 bases; bases outside gene matches: 10. Germline loops: CDR1 MNHNS, CDR2 SASEGT. This CDR3 contains 18 residues.